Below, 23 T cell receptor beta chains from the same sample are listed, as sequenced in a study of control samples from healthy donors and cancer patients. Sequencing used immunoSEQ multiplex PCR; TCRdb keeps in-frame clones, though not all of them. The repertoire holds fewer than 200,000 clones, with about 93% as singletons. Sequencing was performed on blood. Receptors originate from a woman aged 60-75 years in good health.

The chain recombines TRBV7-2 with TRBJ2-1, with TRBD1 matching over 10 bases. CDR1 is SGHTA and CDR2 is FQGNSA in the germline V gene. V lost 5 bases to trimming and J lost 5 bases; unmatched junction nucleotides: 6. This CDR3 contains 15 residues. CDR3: CASSPSGQGHNEQFF. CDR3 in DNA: TGTGCCAGCAGCCCTTCGGGACAGGGGCACAATGAGCAGTTCTTC. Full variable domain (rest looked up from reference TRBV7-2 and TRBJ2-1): GAGVSQSPSNKVTEKGKDVELRCDPISGHTALYWYRQSLGQGLEFLIYFQGNSAPDKSGLPSDRFSAERTGGSVSTLTIQRTQQEDSAVYLCASSPSGQGHNEQFFGPGTRLTVL.

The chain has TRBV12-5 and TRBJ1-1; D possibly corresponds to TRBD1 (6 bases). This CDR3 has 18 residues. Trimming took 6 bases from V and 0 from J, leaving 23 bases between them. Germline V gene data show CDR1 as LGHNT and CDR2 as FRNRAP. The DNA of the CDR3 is TGTGCTAGTGGGGAATGGGGAGGGGGAAGGTCAATGAACACTGAAGCTTTCTTT. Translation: CASGEWGGGRSMNTEAFF. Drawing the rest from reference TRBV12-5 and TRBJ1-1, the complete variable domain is DARVTQTPRHKVTEMGQEVTMRCQPILGHNTVFWYRQTMMQGLELLAYFRNRAPLDDSGMPKDRFSAEMPDATLATLKIQPSEPRDSAVYFCASGEWGGGRSMNTEAFFGQGTRLTVV.

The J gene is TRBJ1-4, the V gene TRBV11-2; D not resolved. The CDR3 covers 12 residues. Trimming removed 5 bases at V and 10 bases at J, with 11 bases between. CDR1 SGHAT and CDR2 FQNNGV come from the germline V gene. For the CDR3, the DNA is TGTGCCAGCAGCCAGTTACCCGGAAAACTGTTTTTT. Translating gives CASSQLPGKLFF.

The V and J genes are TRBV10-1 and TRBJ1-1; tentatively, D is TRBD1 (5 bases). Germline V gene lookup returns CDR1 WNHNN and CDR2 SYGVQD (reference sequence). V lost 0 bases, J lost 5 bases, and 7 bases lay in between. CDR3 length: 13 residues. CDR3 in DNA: TGCGCCAGCAGTGAGTCAGGGGATACTGAAGCTTTCTTT. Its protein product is CASSESGDTEAFF.

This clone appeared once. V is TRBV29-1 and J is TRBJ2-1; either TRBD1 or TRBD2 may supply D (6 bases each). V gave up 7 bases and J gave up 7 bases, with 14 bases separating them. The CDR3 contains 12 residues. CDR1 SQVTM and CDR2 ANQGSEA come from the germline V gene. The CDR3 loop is CSGRRGDNEQFF. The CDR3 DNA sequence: TGCAGCGGTAGAAGGGGGGATAATGAGCAGTTCTTC.

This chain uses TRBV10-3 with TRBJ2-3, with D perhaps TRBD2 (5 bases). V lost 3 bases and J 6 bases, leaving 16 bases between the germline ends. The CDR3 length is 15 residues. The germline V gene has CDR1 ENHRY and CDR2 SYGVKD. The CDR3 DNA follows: TGTGCCATCAGTGATAGGACTGGAGGTCCCGATACGCAGTATTTT. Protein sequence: CAISDRTGGPDTQYF.

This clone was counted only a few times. The CDR3 loop reads CASSEAGGQNNSPLHF. In DNA, the CDR3 is TGTGCCAGCAGTGAAGCGGGAGGACAGAATAATTCACCCCTCCACTTT. The chain couples TRBV2 to TRBJ1-6; D possibly corresponds to TRBD1 (6 bases). CDR1 is SNHLY and CDR2 is FYNNEI in the germline V gene. The V end was cut by 0 bases, the J end by 5 bases, with 11 bases between. This CDR3 contains 16 residues.

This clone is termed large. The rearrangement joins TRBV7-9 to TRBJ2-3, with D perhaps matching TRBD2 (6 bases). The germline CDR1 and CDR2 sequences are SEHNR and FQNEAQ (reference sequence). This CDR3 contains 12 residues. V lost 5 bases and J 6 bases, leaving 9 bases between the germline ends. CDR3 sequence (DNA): TGTGCCAGCAGCGATGGGGGGGATACGCAGTATTTT. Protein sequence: CASSDGGDTQYF. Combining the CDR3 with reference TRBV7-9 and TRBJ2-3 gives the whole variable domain DTGVSQNPRHKITKRGQNVTFRCDPISEHNRLYWYRQTLGQGPEFLTYFQNEAQLEKSRLLSDRFSAERPKGSFSTLEIQRTEQGDSAMYLCASSDGGDTQYFGPGTRLTVL.

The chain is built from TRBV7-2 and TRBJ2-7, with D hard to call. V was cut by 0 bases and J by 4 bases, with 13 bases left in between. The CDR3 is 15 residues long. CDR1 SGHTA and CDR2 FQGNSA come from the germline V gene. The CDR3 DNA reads TGTGCCAGCAGCTTAGCGGTAGGACGAATGTACGAGCAGTACTTC. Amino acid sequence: CASSLAVGRMYEQYF.

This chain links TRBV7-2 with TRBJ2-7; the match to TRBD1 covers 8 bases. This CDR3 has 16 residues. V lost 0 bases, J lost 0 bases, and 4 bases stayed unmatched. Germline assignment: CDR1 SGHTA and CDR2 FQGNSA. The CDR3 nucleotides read TGTGCCAGCAGCTTAGCGAGGACAGGGACCTCCTACGAGCAGTACTTC. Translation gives CASSLARTGTSYEQYF. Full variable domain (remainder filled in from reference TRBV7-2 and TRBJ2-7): GAGVSQSPSNKVTEKGKDVELRCDPISGHTALYWYRQSLGQGLEFLIYFQGNSAPDKSGLPSDRFSAERTGGSVSTLTIQRTQQEDSAVYLCASSLARTGTSYEQYFGPGTRLTVT.

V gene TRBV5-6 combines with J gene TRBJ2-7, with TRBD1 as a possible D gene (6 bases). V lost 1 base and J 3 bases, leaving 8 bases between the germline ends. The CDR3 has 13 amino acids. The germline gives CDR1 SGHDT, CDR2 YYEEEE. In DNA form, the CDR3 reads TGTGCCAGCAGCTTGACAGGGATCTACGAGCAGTACTTC. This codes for CASSLTGIYEQYF.

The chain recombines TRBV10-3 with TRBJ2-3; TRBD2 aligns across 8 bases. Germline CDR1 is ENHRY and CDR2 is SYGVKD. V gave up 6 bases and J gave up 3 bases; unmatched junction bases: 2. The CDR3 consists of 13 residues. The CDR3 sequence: CAIRGTSTDTQYF. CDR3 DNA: TGTGCCATCAGAGGGACTAGTACAGATACGCAGTATTTT.

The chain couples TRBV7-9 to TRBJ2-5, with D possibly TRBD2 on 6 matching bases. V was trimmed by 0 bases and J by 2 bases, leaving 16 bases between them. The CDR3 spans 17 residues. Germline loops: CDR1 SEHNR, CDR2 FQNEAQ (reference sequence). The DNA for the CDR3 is TGTGCCAGCAGCTTAGCGCAGGGACTGCCGAGACAAGAGACCCAGTACTTC. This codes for CASSLAQGLPRQETQYF. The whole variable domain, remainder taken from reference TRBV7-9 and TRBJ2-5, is DTGVSQNPRHKITKRGQNVTFRCDPISEHNRLYWYRQTLGQGPEFLTYFQNEAQLEKSRLLSDRFSAERPKGSFSTLEIQRTEQGDSAMYLCASSLAQGLPRQETQYFGPGTRLLVL.

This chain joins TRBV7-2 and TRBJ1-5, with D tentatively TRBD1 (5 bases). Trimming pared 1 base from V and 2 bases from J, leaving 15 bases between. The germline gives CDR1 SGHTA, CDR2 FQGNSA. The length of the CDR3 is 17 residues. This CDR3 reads CASSLGTPGRRNQPQHF. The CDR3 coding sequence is TGTGCCAGCAGCTTAGGCACGCCAGGGCGTCGCAATCAGCCCCAGCATTTT.

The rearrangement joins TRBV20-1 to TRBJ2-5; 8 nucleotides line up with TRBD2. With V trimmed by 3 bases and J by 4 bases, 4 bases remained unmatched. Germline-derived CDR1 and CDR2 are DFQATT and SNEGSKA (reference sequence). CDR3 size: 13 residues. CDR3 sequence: CSASSGETETQYF. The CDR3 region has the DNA TGCAGTGCTAGTAGCGGGGAAACAGAGACCCAGTACTTC.

The CDR3 loop reads CASSSEGQLNTEAFF. As DNA, the CDR3 is TGTGCCAGCAGTTCCGAGGGACAGCTGAACACTGAAGCTTTCTTT. The chain links TRBV27 to TRBJ1-1; 7 nucleotides line up with TRBD1. The germline gives CDR1 MNHEY, CDR2 SMNVEV (reference sequence). Germline trimming cut 4 bases from V and 0 bases from J; bases unmatched to any gene: 5. The CDR3 contains 15 residues.

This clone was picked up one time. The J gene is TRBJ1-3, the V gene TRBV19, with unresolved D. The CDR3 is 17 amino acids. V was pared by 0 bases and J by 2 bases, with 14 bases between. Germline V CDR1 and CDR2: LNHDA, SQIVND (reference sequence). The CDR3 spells CASSIDLRPIPGNTIYF. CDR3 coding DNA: TGTGCCAGTAGTATAGATCTACGACCTATCCCTGGAAACACCATATATTTT.

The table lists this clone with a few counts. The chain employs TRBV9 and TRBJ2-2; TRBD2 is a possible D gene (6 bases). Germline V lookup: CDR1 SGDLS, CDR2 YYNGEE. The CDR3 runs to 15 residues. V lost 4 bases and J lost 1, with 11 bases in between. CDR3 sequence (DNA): TGTGCCAGCAGCCCGGGACTTAAGAACACCGGGGAGCTGTTTTTT. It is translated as CASSPGLKNTGELFF.

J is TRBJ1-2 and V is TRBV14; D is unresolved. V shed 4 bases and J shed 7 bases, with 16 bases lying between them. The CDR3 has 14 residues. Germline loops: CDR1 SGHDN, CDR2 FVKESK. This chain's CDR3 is CASSLLEPMGGYTF. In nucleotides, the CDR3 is TGTGCCAGCAGCCTCCTCGAGCCCATGGGTGGCTACACCTTC.

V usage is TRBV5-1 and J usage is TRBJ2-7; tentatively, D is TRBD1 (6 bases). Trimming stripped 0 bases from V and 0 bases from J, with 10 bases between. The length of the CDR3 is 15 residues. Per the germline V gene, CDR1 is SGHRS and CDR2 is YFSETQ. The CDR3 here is CASSLVGQGSYEQYF. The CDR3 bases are TGCGCCAGCAGCTTGGTGGGACAAGGCTCCTACGAGCAGTACTTC.

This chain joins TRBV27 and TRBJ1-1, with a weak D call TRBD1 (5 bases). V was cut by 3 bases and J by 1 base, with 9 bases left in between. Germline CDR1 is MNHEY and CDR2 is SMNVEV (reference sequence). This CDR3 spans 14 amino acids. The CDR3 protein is CASSFDSWNTEAFF. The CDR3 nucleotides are TGTGCCAGCAGTTTCGACAGCTGGAACACTGAAGCTTTCTTT.

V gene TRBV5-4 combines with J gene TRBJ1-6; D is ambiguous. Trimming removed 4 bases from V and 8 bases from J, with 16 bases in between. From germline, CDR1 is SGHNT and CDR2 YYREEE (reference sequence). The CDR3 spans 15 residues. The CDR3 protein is CASSTPTDGDSPLHF. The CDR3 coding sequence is TGTGCCAGCAGCACCCCCACGGACGGGGATTCACCCCTCCACTTT.

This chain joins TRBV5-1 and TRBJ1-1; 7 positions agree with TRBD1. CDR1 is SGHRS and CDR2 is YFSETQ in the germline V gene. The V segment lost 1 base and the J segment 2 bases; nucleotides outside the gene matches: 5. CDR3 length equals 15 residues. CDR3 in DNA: TGCGCCAGCAGCTTGTCTCCAGGGGGAAACACTGAAGCTTTCTTT. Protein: CASSLSPGGNTEAFF.